This TCR beta chain was documented in a study of T cells in Graves' hyperthyroidism and ophthalmopathy. RNA transcripts were the template for amplifying TCR beta CDR3 regions. The study used the HTBI primer set for a first-round RT-PCR of the TCR CDR3. TCRdb recomputed calls from the multiplex PCR reads with MiXCR, one row per CDR3 protein. The sample has 300,000 to 400,000 distinct CDR3 sequences; approximately 15% are singletons. This clonotype was counted only a few times. This CDR3 region has 11 residues. V was clipped by 4 bases and J by 12 bases; unmatched bases: 3. Germline CDR1 SGHTA, CDR2 FQGNSA. Stable disease denoted Graves' hyperthyroidism without ophthalmopathy progression within 18 months. PBMCs were obtained from about 10 ml fresh peripheral blood.

The TCR comes from a woman aged 30 to 39 with Graves' hyperthyroidism. The chain links TRBV7-2 to TRBJ2-1, with 7 bases fitting TRBD1. Material for sequencing was blood. As DNA, the CDR3 is TGTGCCAGCAGCTCCGCAGGGGGGCAGTTCTTC. Protein sequence: CASSSAGGQFF.